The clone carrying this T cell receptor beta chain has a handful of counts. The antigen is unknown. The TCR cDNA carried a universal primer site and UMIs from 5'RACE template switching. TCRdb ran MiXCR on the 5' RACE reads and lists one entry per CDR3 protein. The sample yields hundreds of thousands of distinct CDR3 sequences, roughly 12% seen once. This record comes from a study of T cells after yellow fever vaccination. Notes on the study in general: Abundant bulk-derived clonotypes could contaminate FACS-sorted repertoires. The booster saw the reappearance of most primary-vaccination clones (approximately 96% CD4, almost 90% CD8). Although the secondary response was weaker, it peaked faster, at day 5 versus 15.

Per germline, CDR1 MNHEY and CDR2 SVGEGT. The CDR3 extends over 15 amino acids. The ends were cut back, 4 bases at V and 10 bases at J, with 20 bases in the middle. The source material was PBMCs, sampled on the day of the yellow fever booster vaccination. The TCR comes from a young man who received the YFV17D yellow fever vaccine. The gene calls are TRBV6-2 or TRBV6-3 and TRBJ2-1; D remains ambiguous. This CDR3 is CASSSLRPSTREQFF. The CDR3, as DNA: TGTGCCAGCAGTTCACTCCGGCCATCAACCCGCGAGCAGTTCTTC.